This T cell receptor (beta chain) was found in a study of blood T cell repertoires in COVID-19. In the original processing: Using reference gene primer amplification, nucleated cell counts were estimated. Generated by immunoSEQ multiplex PCR, the TCRdb table keeps only in-frame clones and is missing some. That table supplies the V and J calls and clone size; D and trimming were determined from the DNA. The profile covers 250,000 to 350,000 clones, with 75% to 95% appearing a single time and approximately 1.2% taken by the ten largest. Cohorts were based on clinical histories the participants reported. Donors in Cohort 3 counted as recovered after two negative PCRs, clearance, or symptom resolution. This CDR3 contains 15 residues. The germline CDR1 and CDR2 sequences are SGHTA and FQGNSA. Unmatched junction bases numbered 6, after V lost 1 base and J lost 5 bases.

The sample comprised PBMCs or T cells enriched from blood (not recorded which). This clonotype originated in a young woman who had recovered from COVID-19. The V gene is TRBV7-2, the J gene TRBJ2-3; 7 bases map to TRBD2. CDR3 residues: CASSLEAGKRDTQYF. The CDR3 nucleotides read TGTGCCAGCAGCTTAGAAGCGGGAAAGAGAGATACGCAGTATTTT.